This T cell receptor (beta chain) was recovered during a study of identical twins. Study-level points and caveats: Sharing of beta out-of-frame sequences by twins showed a weaker excess.

On this clonotype itself: Its antigen remains unidentified.

Each donor (without exception) was a healthy Caucasian. The trim removed 0 bases at V and 7 bases at J, leaving 6 bases unmatched. CDR1 is LGHNA, CDR2 YNFKEQ, per germline. There are 16 residues in the CDR3. Via MiXCR, TCRdb re-called the 5' RACE reads, giving one row per CDR3 protein. The table has 690,000 or so distinct CDR3 sequences, about 9.4% seen once. These data also featured in a second study, about yellow fever vaccine responses in identical twins. In that study: A vaccine T cell response that seemed partly convergent and partly personalized was reported in twins.

The chain uses TRBV4-2 and TRBJ1-4; TRBD1 matches at 9 bases. Material for sequencing was PBMCs. The sequence derives from a woman under 30 in good health. CDR3 in amino acids: CASSQDFTGGSEKLFF. The DNA for the CDR3 is TGTGCCAGCAGCCAAGATTTTACAGGGGGCAGTGAAAAACTGTTTTTT.